The next 28 T cell receptor beta chains were all read from a single sample in a study of T cells in tuberculosis. Sorting used thawed, overnight-rested PBMC stained with anti-CD3, a viability dye and GMM-loaded CD1B tetramer. C32 glucose monomycolate from Rhodococcus equi was loaded onto the CD1B tetramers. Sequencing was performed with immunoSEQ multiplex PCR; in TCRdb, only in-frame clones are kept and a portion is missing. The sample shows about 54,000 clones, around 90% of them seen only once. The material sequenced was CD1b-GMM tetramer-negative cells sorted from PBMCs. Every receptor here comes from an adult woman with latent tuberculosis.

The V gene is TRBV19, the J gene TRBJ2-1; D may be TRBD1 (6 bases). Trimming removed 8 bases at V and 0 bases at J, with 11 bases between. This CDR3 is 14 amino acids long. The germline V gene has CDR1 LNHDA and CDR2 SQIVND (reference sequence). This chain's CDR3 is CASRVRGSYNEQFF. For the CDR3, the DNA is TGTGCCAGTCGAGTCAGGGGCTCCTACAATGAGCAGTTCTTC.

This sequence joins TRBV7-8 and TRBJ1-2; 12 bases are a match to TRBD1. This CDR3 is built from 19 residues. CDR1 is SGHVS and CDR2 is FQNEAQ in the germline V gene. With 5 bases clipped from V and 2 bases from J, the junction kept 15 bases outside the gene matches. CDR3 sequence reads: CASSPWGGTGGWGNYGYTF. CDR3 sequence (DNA): TGTGCCAGCAGCCCCTGGGGGGGGACAGGGGGCTGGGGAAACTATGGCTACACCTTC. Full variable domain (outside the CDR3, taken from reference TRBV7-8 and TRBJ1-2): GAGVSQSPRYKVAKRGQDVALRCDPISGHVSLFWYQQALGQGPEFLTYFQNEAQLDKSGLPSDRFFAERPEGSVSTLKIQRTQQEDSAVYLCASSPWGGTGGWGNYGYTFGSGTRLTVV.

The chain recombines TRBV7-6 with TRBJ1-1, with no clear D. The CDR3 length is 17 residues. CDR1 is SGHVS and CDR2 is FNYEAQ in the germline V gene. V was shortened by 2 bases and J by 2 bases, with 18 bases between the two germline ends. The CDR3 sequence: CASSLILGDSTNTEAFF. The CDR3 DNA is TGTGCCAGCAGCTTAATTCTAGGAGACTCTACAAACACTGAAGCTTTCTTT.

This chain joins TRBV28 and TRBJ2-3; 7 bases align to TRBD2. Germline V gives CDR1 MDHEN, CDR2 SYDVKM. Unmatched junction bases numbered 11, after V lost 6 bases and J lost 5 bases. The CDR3 length is 15 residues. The CDR3 is CASSPLGEGRDTQYF. The CDR3 DNA reads as TGTGCCAGCAGCCCCTTGGGGGAGGGGAGAGATACGCAGTATTTT.

This clone has only one observation. Its ends do not fully match the called genes, so a read error is possible. In the same sample, other DNA sequences code for this CDR3. The chain couples TRBV25-1 to TRBJ1-4; 7 bases align to TRBD1. There are 14 residues in the CDR3. Germline CDR1 is MGHDK and CDR2 is SYGVNS. The CDR3 DNA reads TGTGCCAGCAGTGTGGGACAGAGAAATGAAAAACTGTTCTTT. It encodes CASSVGQRNEKLFF.

This clone was picked up one time. The chain has TRBV6-6 and TRBJ2-3, with TRBD2 matching 9 bases. Germline V gene data show CDR1 as MNHNY and CDR2 as SVGAGI (reference sequence). Trimming at V came to 2 bases and at J to 2 bases, leaving 5 bases not matched to a gene. CDR3 length equals 16 residues. CDR3 nucleotides: TGTGCCAGCAGTTACGGGAGCGGGGGGCACACAGATACGCAGTATTTT. The encoded protein is CASSYGSGGHTDTQYF.

This clone was found a few times. This sequence joins TRBV6-4 and TRBJ2-1; TRBD2 matches 11 bases. Unmatched junction bases numbered 3, after V lost 2 bases and J lost 6 bases. Germline CDR1 reads MRHNA; CDR2 reads SNTAGT. The CDR3 is 15 residues long. CDR3 sequence: CASSDVAGGLNEQFF. CDR3 coding DNA: TGTGCCAGCAGTGACGTAGCGGGGGGGCTCAATGAGCAGTTCTTC.

This clone appeared once. Sequence at one end of the junction differs from germline and may be a read error. The chain carries TRBV7-7 and TRBJ2-5; TRBD2 agrees at 15 bases. This CDR3 is built from 17 residues. Germline V gene data show CDR1 as SSHAT and CDR2 as FNYEAQ (reference sequence). The CDR3 region has the DNA TGTGCTAGCAGCCGTGGACTAGCGGGAGGGATCCAAGAGACCCAGTACTTC. Protein: CASSRGLAGGIQETQYF.

This chain joins TRBV4-1 and TRBJ2-7; 11 bases fit TRBD2. This CDR3 is 15 amino acids long. Germline V CDR1 and CDR2: MGHRA, YSYEKL. V shed 5 bases and J 5 bases; nucleotides not matched to a gene: 8. CDR3 loop: CASSNILAGVNEQYF. The CDR3 DNA is TGCGCCAGCAGCAATATACTAGCGGGAGTAAACGAGCAGTACTTC.

The chain has TRBV28 and TRBJ2-7; tentative D call: TRBD1 (5 bases). Germline V gene sequence: CDR1 MDHEN, CDR2 SYDVKM. The CDR3 length is 12 residues. V lost 2 bases and J 9 bases, leaving 11 bases between the germline ends. DNA of the CDR3: TGTGCCAGCAGTTTACCTCAGGGCGGGCAGTACTTC. Protein sequence: CASSLPQGGQYF.

The chain recombines TRBV25-1 with TRBJ2-7; perhaps TRBD1 as D (6 bases). The V end lost 4 bases, the J end lost 2 bases, and 15 bases lay between the germline ends. The V gene's germline CDR1 is MGHDK and CDR2 SYGVNS. This CDR3 is built from 15 residues. The DNA of the CDR3 is TGTGCCAGCAGTGCCACAGGGCCTCGGGCCTACGAGCAGTACTTC. It encodes CASSATGPRAYEQYF.

The rearrangement uses TRBV7-2 and TRBJ2-1; D might be TRBD2 (5 bases). V was shortened by 5 bases and J by 3 bases, with 17 bases between the two germline ends. The CDR3 has 16 amino acids. Germline assignment: CDR1 SGHTA and CDR2 FQGNSA. The CDR3 DNA reads as TGTGCCAGCAGCGGACCAGGACTCACCGACTACAATGAGCAGTTCTTC. This codes for CASSGPGLTDYNEQFF.

The rearrangement uses TRBV4-3 and TRBJ1-2, with 7 bases matching TRBD1. Per germline, CDR1 LGHNA and CDR2 YSLEER. V shed 0 bases, J shed 5 bases, and the junction held 6 bases outside the gene matches. This CDR3 has 15 amino acids. The CDR3 nucleotides read TGCGCCAGCAGCCAAGACGGCAGGGGGAGGTATGGCTACACCTTC. It encodes CASSQDGRGRYGYTF.

This chain uses TRBV30 with TRBJ1-1, with D tentatively TRBD1 (6 bases). The CDR3 has 12 amino acids. V gave up 5 bases and J gave up 4 bases, with 11 bases separating them. Germline V gene data show CDR1 as GTSNPN and CDR2 as SVGIG (reference sequence). CDR3: CAWDRDTTEAFF. Here the CDR3 DNA reads TGTGCCTGGGACCGGGACACCACTGAAGCTTTCTTT. Filled out from reference TRBV30 and TRBJ1-1, the complete variable domain reads SQTIHQWPATLVQPVGSPLSLECTVEGTSNPNLYWYRQAAGRGLQLLFYSVGIGQISSEVPQNLSASRPQDRQFILSSKKLLLSDSGFYLCAWDRDTTEAFFGQGTRLTVV.

The chain has TRBV7-9 and TRBJ1-1; D is unresolved. V lost 5 bases and J lost 4, with 14 bases in between. CDR3 length: 14 amino acids. The V gene's germline CDR1 is SEHNR and CDR2 FQNEAQ (reference sequence). The CDR3 loop reads CASSPAGEGTEAFF. The CDR3 coding sequence is TGTGCCAGCAGCCCCGCCGGGGAGGGCACTGAAGCTTTCTTT.

In its sample, this clone was seen once. The gene calls are TRBV5-1 and TRBJ1-1; TRBD1 is a possible D gene (6 bases). V was clipped by 6 bases and J by 5 bases, with 20 bases between them. The CDR3 contains 15 residues. Looked up from germline, CDR1 is SGHRS and CDR2 is YFSETQ. CDR3: CASNYQTGRKTEAFF. As DNA, the CDR3 is TGCGCCAGCAATTATCAGACAGGCAGGAAGACTGAAGCTTTCTTT.

The chain couples TRBV7-9 to TRBJ2-5; TRBD1 is a possible D gene (5 bases). V was shortened by 1 base and J by 0 bases, with 9 bases between the two germline ends. From germline, CDR1 is SEHNR and CDR2 FQNEAQ (reference sequence). The CDR3 runs to 15 residues. The CDR3 DNA sequence: TGTGCCAGCAGCTTAGTTCCAGGGTACCAAGAGACCCAGTACTTC. Its translation: CASSLVPGYQETQYF.

V and J are TRBV18 and TRBJ2-3; D is possibly TRBD1 (6 bases). Germline lookup yields CDR1 KGHSH and CDR2 LQKENI. Trimming left V 6 bases short and J 2 bases short, with 15 bases between. This CDR3 contains 15 residues. The CDR3 bases are TGTGCCAGCTCCCAGCTAGGGGGACCCACAGATACGCAGTATTTT. It codes for CASSQLGGPTDTQYF.

The chain joins TRBV4-2 to TRBJ1-5; TRBD1 aligns across 9 bases. The J segment lost 5 bases and the V segment lost 0 bases, leaving 2 bases of the junction unmatched. The CDR3 extends over 15 amino acids. In germline, CDR1 is LGHNA, CDR2 YNFKEQ. CDR3 protein: CASSQDTGGYQPQHF. The CDR3, as DNA: TGTGCCAGCAGCCAAGACACAGGGGGCTATCAGCCCCAGCATTTT.

This chain connects TRBV11-3 to TRBJ1-6; D is undetermined. The V gene's germline CDR1 is SGHNT and CDR2 YENEEA. V shed 8 bases and J shed 10 bases, with 21 bases lying between them. This CDR3 comprises 15 residues. CDR3 region: CASRALVRRGSPLHF. In DNA form, the CDR3 reads TGTGCCAGCCGGGCCTTAGTGAGGCGGGGATCACCCCTCCACTTT.

This chain links TRBV6-6 with TRBJ2-7, with 9 bases identical to TRBD2. The CDR3 is 15 residues long. CDR1 is MNHNY and CDR2 is SVGAGI in the germline V gene (reference sequence). J was trimmed by 0 bases and V by 6 bases; bases with no gene match: 6. This CDR3 is CASRIAGANSYEQYF. The CDR3 DNA reads TGTGCCAGCAGGATAGCGGGAGCGAACTCCTACGAGCAGTACTTC.

CDR3 in amino acids: CASSLGSGGGTDTQYF. The DNA of the CDR3 is TGTGCCAGCAGCTTAGGAAGTGGCGGGGGAACAGATACGCAGTATTTT. The rearrangement uses TRBV7-6 and TRBJ2-3; 7 bases agree with TRBD2. V gave up 1 base and J gave up 3 bases; unmatched junction bases: 7. Germline CDR1 and CDR2: SGHVS and FNYEAQ. CDR3 length: 16 amino acids.

The chain recombines TRBV7-6 with TRBJ1-1; D unclear. There are 14 residues in the CDR3. CDR1 SGHVS and CDR2 FNYEAQ come from the germline V gene. Trimming pared 2 bases from V and 0 bases from J, leaving 7 bases between. For the CDR3, the DNA is TGTGCCAGCAGCTTACAAGAGGTGAACACTGAAGCTTTCTTT. It is translated as CASSLQEVNTEAFF.

The chain is built from TRBV6-5 and TRBJ1-3; D call uncertain. This CDR3 is 15 amino acids long. Deletions cut 2 bases from V and 1 base from J, with 9 bases between. Germline V gene data show CDR1 as MNHEY and CDR2 as SVGAGI. This CDR3 reads CASSYAMRSGNTIYF. For the CDR3, the DNA is TGTGCCAGCAGTTACGCTATGCGATCTGGAAACACCATATATTTT.

The rearrangement joins TRBV9 to TRBJ2-3; D perhaps matches TRBD2 (6 bases). The germline CDR1 and CDR2 sequences are SGDLS and YYNGEE. This CDR3 contains 15 residues. Trimming removed 4 bases at V and 0 bases at J, with 12 bases between. CDR3 amino acids: CASSSRLVSTDTQYF. CDR3 nucleotide sequence: TGTGCCAGCAGCTCTCGACTAGTGAGCACAGATACGCAGTATTTT.

A few counts support this clone. This chain links TRBV7-2 with TRBJ1-3; 10 nucleotides line up with TRBD1. Losses at the gene ends were 1 base for V and 4 bases for J; bases not matched to a gene: 4. This CDR3 comprises 16 residues. Germline assignment: CDR1 SGHTA and CDR2 FQGNSA. CDR3 sequence: CASSLEGQGTGNTIYF. The CDR3 nucleotides read TGTGCCAGCAGCTTAGAGGGACAGGGGACGGGAAACACCATATATTTT.

This clone appeared once. V gene TRBV4-2 combines with J gene TRBJ2-3; the D is unclear. Trimming left V 0 bases short and J 0 bases short, with 10 bases between. The CDR3 contains 16 residues. Germline V gene lookup returns CDR1 LGHNA and CDR2 YNFKEQ. Here the CDR3 DNA reads TGTGCCAGCAGCCAAGATGCGGTGACTAGCACAGATACGCAGTATTTT. Translation: CASSQDAVTSTDTQYF.

The rearrangement uses TRBV4-2 and TRBJ2-1; possibly TRBD2 for D (7 bases). This CDR3 region has 15 residues. The germline CDR1 and CDR2 sequences are LGHNA and YNFKEQ. V gave up 5 bases and J gave up 5 bases, with 16 bases separating them. CDR3 amino acids: CASSANWGGHNEQFF. CDR3 nucleotide sequence: TGTGCCAGCAGCGCGAACTGGGGGGGCCACAATGAGCAGTTCTTC.